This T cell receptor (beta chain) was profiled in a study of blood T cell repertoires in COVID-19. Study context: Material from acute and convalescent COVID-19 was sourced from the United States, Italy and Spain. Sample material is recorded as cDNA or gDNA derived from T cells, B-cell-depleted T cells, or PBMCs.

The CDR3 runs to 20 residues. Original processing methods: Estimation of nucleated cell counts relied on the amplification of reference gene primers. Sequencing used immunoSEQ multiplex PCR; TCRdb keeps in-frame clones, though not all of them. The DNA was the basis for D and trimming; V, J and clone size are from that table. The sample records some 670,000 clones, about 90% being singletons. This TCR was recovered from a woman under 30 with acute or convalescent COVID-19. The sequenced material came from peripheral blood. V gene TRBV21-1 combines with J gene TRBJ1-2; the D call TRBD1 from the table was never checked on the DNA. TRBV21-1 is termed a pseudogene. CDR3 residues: CASSSTLTQGLGNGIYGYTF. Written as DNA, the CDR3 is TGTGCCAGCAGCTCAACCTTAACACAGGGTCTGGGTAACGGAATCTATGGCTACACCTTC.